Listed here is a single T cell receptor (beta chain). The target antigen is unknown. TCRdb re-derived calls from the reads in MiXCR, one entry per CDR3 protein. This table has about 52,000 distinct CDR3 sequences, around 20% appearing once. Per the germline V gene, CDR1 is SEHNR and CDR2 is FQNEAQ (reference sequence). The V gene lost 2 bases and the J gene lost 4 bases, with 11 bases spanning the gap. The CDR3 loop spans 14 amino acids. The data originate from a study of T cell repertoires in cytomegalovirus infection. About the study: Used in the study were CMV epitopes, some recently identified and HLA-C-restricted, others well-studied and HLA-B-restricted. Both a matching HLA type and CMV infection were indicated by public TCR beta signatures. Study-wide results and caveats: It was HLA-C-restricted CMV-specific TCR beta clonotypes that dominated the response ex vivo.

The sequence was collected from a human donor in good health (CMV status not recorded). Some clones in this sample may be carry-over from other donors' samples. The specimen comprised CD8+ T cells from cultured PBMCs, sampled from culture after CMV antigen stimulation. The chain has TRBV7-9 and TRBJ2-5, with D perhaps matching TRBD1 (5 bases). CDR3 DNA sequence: TGTGCCAGCAGCTTACAAGGACAAAGAGAGACCCAGTACTTC. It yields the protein CASSLQGQRETQYF.